Each of the 13 T cell receptor beta chains below was sequenced from the same sample in a study of T cell responses to AZD1222 COVID-19 vaccine. The data were produced by immunoSEQ multiplex PCR, yet TCRdb's version contains in-frame clones alone and is incomplete. The sample consists of around 100,000 clones, around 90% of them appearing once. Sequenced here: peripheral blood, sampled on day 0 of AZD1222 vaccination. The receptor source for this set is an adult in good health.

The chain is built from TRBV9 and TRBJ1-1; 7 nucleotides agree with TRBD1. The CDR3 contains 13 residues. CDR1 and CDR2 from the germline V gene are SGDLS and YYNGEE. V lost 4 bases and J lost 7; bases outside the gene matches: 7. CDR3 sequence reads: CASSLRRDSEAFF. The CDR3 nucleotides are TGTGCCAGCAGCCTTAGGCGGGACAGTGAAGCTTTCTTT. The variable domain in full, completed from reference TRBV9 and TRBJ1-1, reads DSGVTQTPKHLITATGQRVTLRCSPRSGDLSVYWYQQSLDQGLQFLIQYYNGEERAKGNILERFSAQQFPDLHSELNLSSLELGDSALYFCASSLRRDSEAFFGQGTRLTVV.

V is TRBV11-2 and J is TRBJ1-1; the D gene is possibly TRBD1 (6 bases). Per germline, CDR1 SGHAT and CDR2 FQNNGV. The CDR3 spans 13 residues. Between the trimmed V and J ends, which lost 4 bases and 5 bases, there was a span of 11 bases. Written as DNA, the CDR3 is TGTGCCAGCAGCTCAGAAAGGGGGACTGAAGCTTTCTTT. Encoded protein: CASSSERGTEAFF.

The V call is TRBV5-1, the J call TRBJ2-1; D may be TRBD1 or TRBD2 (6 bases each). The CDR3 totals 14 residues. The germline gives CDR1 SGHRS, CDR2 YFSETQ. The ends were cut back, 6 bases at V and 5 bases at J, with 15 bases in the middle. The CDR3 reads CASTTRGQNNEQFF. In DNA, the CDR3 is TGCGCCAGCACCACACGGGGGCAGAACAATGAGCAGTTCTTC.

The V gene is TRBV10-3, the J gene TRBJ1-5; TRBD1 might be the D (5 bases). V lost 7 bases and J 6 bases, leaving 16 bases between the germline ends. The CDR3 sequence is 14 residues long. Germline V gives CDR1 ENHRY, CDR2 SYGVKD. This CDR3 is CAIKTEGRGQPQHF. CDR3 in DNA: TGTGCCATCAAGACAGAGGGAAGGGGTCAGCCCCAGCATTTT.

This chain connects TRBV7-7 to TRBJ2-5, with D maybe TRBD2 (6 bases). The CDR3 spans 15 residues. In germline, CDR1 is SSHAT, CDR2 FNYEAQ (reference sequence). Trimming pared 2 bases from V and 2 bases from J, leaving 12 bases between. The CDR3 reads CASSLSPGTQETQYF. In DNA form, the CDR3 reads TGTGCCAGCAGCTTATCCCCCGGGACTCAAGAGACCCAGTACTTC.

This chain joins TRBV19 and TRBJ1-1, with D possibly TRBD1 on 6 matching bases. CDR1 and CDR2 (germline): LNHDA, SQIVND (reference sequence). The V and J ends lost 9 bases and 5 bases respectively, with 13 bases between them. The CDR3 contains 12 residues. CDR3 nucleotide sequence: TGTGCCAGCAAGGACAGCCCGACTGAAGCTTTCTTT. It translates to CASKDSPTEAFF.

This clone is a singleton in its sample. This chain connects TRBV21-1 to TRBJ2-7; the table's D call of TRBD1 was not tested on the DNA. TRBV21-1 is a recognized pseudogene. This CDR3 contains 17 residues. The CDR3 sequence is CASSIHGRQGKLHEQYF. DNA of the CDR3: TGTGCCAGCAGCATCCACGGACGACAGGGGAAACTACACGAGCAGTACTTC.

In this sample, this clone turned up once. The chain carries TRBV11-3 and TRBJ1-2; D is ambiguous. Per the germline V gene, CDR1 is SGHNT and CDR2 is YENEEA. With 0 bases removed from V and 2 bases from J, the gap between germline ends came to 13 bases. The CDR3 runs to 16 residues. The CDR3, as DNA: TGTGCCAGCAGCTTAGAGGTTCGACACCTCAACTATGGCTACACCTTC. This sequence encodes CASSLEVRHLNYGYTF.

The chain carries TRBV7-2 and TRBJ2-5; 7 positions agree with TRBD1. The CDR3 covers 13 residues. Germline CDR1 reads SGHTA; CDR2 reads FQGNSA. V shed 5 bases and J 5 bases; nucleotides not matched to a gene: 5. The CDR3 sequence is CASSRQGGETQYF. CDR3 DNA sequence: TGTGCCAGCAGCAGACAGGGTGGTGAGACCCAGTACTTC.

The chain couples TRBV27 to TRBJ1-5, with 7 bases aligning to TRBD1. Germline lookup yields CDR1 MNHEY and CDR2 SMNVEV (reference sequence). This CDR3 region has 17 residues. After removal of 7 bases from V and 2 bases from J, the junction contained 14 bases not matched to a gene. DNA of the CDR3: TGTGCCAGCAACCCCGCCAGGCCAGACAGGGGCAATCAGCCCCAGCATTTT. Encoded protein: CASNPARPDRGNQPQHF.

The J gene is TRBJ1-4, the V gene TRBV5-6; D is perhaps TRBD1 (6 bases). Germline loops: CDR1 SGHDT, CDR2 YYEEEE. The length of the CDR3 is 15 residues. V lost 3 bases, J lost 6 bases, and 15 bases lay in between. The CDR3 reads CASSYFMGGDEKLFF. DNA for the CDR3: TGTGCCAGCAGCTACTTTATGGGGGGCGATGAAAAACTGTTTTTT.

The chain recombines TRBV7-8 with TRBJ1-2; D is unclear. Trimming left V 4 bases short and J 0 bases short, with 12 bases between. In germline, CDR1 is SGHVS, CDR2 FQNEAQ. The CDR3 spans 15 residues. CDR3 bases: TGTGCCAGCAGCTCGTCCCCCACAGCTAACTATGGCTACACCTTC. Translated: CASSSSPTANYGYTF.

The chain recombines TRBV2 with TRBJ1-5, with 7 bases that match TRBD1. The CDR3 consists of 14 residues. Germline lookup yields CDR1 SNHLY and CDR2 FYNNEI. Germline trimming cut 6 bases from V and 4 bases from J; bases unmatched to any gene: 6. The CDR3 sequence is CASRRGQRNQPQHF. In DNA form, the CDR3 reads TGTGCCAGCAGGAGGGGACAGAGAAATCAGCCCCAGCATTTT.